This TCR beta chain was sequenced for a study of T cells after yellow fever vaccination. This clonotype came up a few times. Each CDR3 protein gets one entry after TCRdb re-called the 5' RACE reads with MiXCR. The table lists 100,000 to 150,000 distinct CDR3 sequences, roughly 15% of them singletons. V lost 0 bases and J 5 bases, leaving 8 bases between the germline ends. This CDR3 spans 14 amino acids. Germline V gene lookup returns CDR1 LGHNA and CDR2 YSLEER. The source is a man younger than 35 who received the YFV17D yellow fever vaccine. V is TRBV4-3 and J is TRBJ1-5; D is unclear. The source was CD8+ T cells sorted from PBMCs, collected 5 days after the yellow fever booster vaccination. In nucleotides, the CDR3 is TGCGCCAGCAGCCAAGACGGTCTCGATCAGCCCCAGCATTTT. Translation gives CASSQDGLDQPQHF.